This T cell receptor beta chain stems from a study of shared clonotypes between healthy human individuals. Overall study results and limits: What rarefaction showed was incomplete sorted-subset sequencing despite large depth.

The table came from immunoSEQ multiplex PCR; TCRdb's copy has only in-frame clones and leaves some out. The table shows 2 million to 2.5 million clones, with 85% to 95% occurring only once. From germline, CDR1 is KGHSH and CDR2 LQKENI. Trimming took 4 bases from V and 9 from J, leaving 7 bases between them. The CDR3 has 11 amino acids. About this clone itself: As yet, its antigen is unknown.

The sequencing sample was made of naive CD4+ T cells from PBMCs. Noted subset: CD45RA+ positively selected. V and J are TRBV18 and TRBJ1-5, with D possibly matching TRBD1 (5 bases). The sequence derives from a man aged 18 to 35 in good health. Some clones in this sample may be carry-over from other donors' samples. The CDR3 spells CASSQQGPQHF. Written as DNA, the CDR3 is TGTGCCAGCTCACAGCAGGGGCCCCAGCATTTT.